These T cell receptor beta chains were read from a single sample in a study of blood T cell repertoires in COVID-19. Produced via immunoSEQ multiplex PCR; TCRdb's table is partial and in-frame only. The repertoire has approximately 52,000 clones, less than 90% of them found once; the top ten carry about 9.4%. The material sequenced was peripheral blood. These receptors all stem from a human donor in a cohort sampled during active COVID-19. CDR3s include the opening cysteine and the closing phenylalanine or tryptophan. Each record gives: J gene, D gene, V gene, clone size, CDR3 protein, CDR3 DNA. A D gene is named only where the DNA matches it firmly. Clone size is shown for a subset of rows, as once, few, many or a class of expanded clone.

j_gene: TRBJ2-3; d_gene: -; v_gene: TRBV7-9; abundance: -; CDR3aa: CASSLDLTDTQYF; CDR3nt: TGTGCCAGCAGCTTAGATCTTACAGATACGCAGTATTTT
j_gene: TRBJ2-7; d_gene: TRBD2; v_gene: TRBV30; abundance: few; CDR3aa: CAWAPGGGSPYEQYF; CDR3nt: TGTGCCTGGGCCCCCGGGGGGGGGTCCCCCTACGAGCAGTACTTC
j_gene: TRBJ2-7; d_gene: TRBD1; v_gene: TRBV19; abundance: -; CDR3aa: CASSRTGNYEQYF; CDR3nt: TGTGCCAGTAGTCGGACAGGGAACTACGAGCAGTACTTC
j_gene: TRBJ2-7; d_gene: TRBD1; v_gene: TRBV24-1; abundance: -; CDR3aa: CATPTPGQGHEQYF; CDR3nt: TGTGCCACCCCCACGCCGGGACAGGGACACGAGCAGTACTTC
j_gene: TRBJ2-7; d_gene: TRBD2; v_gene: TRBV29-1; abundance: -; CDR3aa: CSVTSGTYEQYF; CDR3nt: TGCAGCGTGACTAGCGGAACCTACGAGCAGTACTTC
j_gene: TRBJ2-5; d_gene: -; v_gene: TRBV3-1/TRBV3-2; abundance: -; CDR3aa: CASSQVAETQYF; CDR3nt: TGTGCCAGCAGCCAAGTGGCAGAGACCCAGTACTTC
j_gene: TRBJ1-4; d_gene: -; v_gene: TRBV30; abundance: -; CDR3aa: CAWSPLQAGKEKLFF; CDR3nt: TGTGCCTGGAGCCCCCTACAGGCTGGAAAGGAAAAACTGTTTTTT
j_gene: TRBJ2-2; d_gene: -; v_gene: TRBV2; abundance: -; CDR3aa: CASSALVGTGELFF; CDR3nt: TGTGCCAGCAGTGCACTAGTCGGCACCGGGGAGCTGTTTTTT
j_gene: TRBJ1-5; d_gene: TRBD1; v_gene: TRBV5-6; abundance: -; CDR3aa: CASSLALGTGDVSNQPQHF; CDR3nt: TGTGCCAGCAGCTTGGCTTTAGGGACAGGGGACGTTAGCAATCAGCCCCAGCATTTT
j_gene: TRBJ2-2; d_gene: TRBD1; v_gene: TRBV19; abundance: -; CDR3aa: CASSAPGQGVQLNTGELFF; CDR3nt: TGTGCCAGTAGTGCCCCGGGACAGGGGGTTCAATTAAACACCGGGGAGCTGTTTTTT
j_gene: TRBJ2-7; d_gene: TRBD2; v_gene: TRBV30; abundance: -; CDR3aa: CAWTAWGGYEQYF; CDR3nt: TGTGCCTGGACAGCCTGGGGGGGTTACGAGCAGTACTTC
j_gene: TRBJ2-7; d_gene: -; v_gene: TRBV2; abundance: -; CDR3aa: CASSGGSDAYEQYF; CDR3nt: TGTGCCAGCAGTGGTGGTAGCGATGCCTACGAGCAGTACTTC
j_gene: TRBJ1-2; d_gene: -; v_gene: TRBV5-6; abundance: -; CDR3aa: CASSLVGGAYGYTF; CDR3nt: TGTGCCAGCAGCTTGGTGGGAGGGGCCTATGGCTACACCTTC
j_gene: TRBJ2-3; d_gene: TRBD2; v_gene: TRBV4-3; abundance: -; CDR3aa: CASSQEGALAGGDTQYF; CDR3nt: TGCGCCAGCAGCCAAGAAGGTGCGCTAGCGGGAGGAGATACGCAGTATTTT
j_gene: TRBJ1-2; d_gene: -; v_gene: TRBV6-5; abundance: -; CDR3aa: CASSYSRGRDYGYTF; CDR3nt: TGTGCCAGCAGTTACTCTCGGGGTAGGGACTATGGCTACACCTTC
j_gene: TRBJ2-1; d_gene: -; v_gene: TRBV5-8; abundance: -; CDR3aa: CASSPGLYNEQFF; CDR3nt: TGTGCCAGCAGCCCGGGACTTTACAATGAGCAGTTCTTC
j_gene: TRBJ1-2; d_gene: TRBD1; v_gene: TRBV5-1; abundance: -; CDR3aa: CASSRGDRALNYGYTF; CDR3nt: TGCGCCAGCAGCAGAGGGGACAGGGCTCTTAACTATGGCTACACCTTC
j_gene: TRBJ1-2; d_gene: -; v_gene: TRBV9; abundance: -; CDR3aa: CASSVGVREAPSNIYGYTF; CDR3nt: TGTGCCAGCAGCGTAGGTGTCAGGGAGGCACCGTCAAACATCTATGGCTACACCTTC
j_gene: TRBJ1-1; d_gene: TRBD1; v_gene: TRBV7-3; abundance: -; CDR3aa: CASSFKRNRTGGRDGIEAFF; CDR3nt: TGTGCCAGCAGCTTCAAAAGAAACCGGACAGGGGGAAGGGATGGAATTGAAGCTTTCTTT
j_gene: TRBJ2-2; d_gene: TRBD2; v_gene: TRBV3-1/TRBV3-2; abundance: once; CDR3aa: CASSQGLAGANTGELFF; CDR3nt: TGTGCCAGCAGCCAGGGACTAGCGGGAGCGAACACCGGGGAGCTGTTTTTT
j_gene: TRBJ2-1; d_gene: TRBD2; v_gene: TRBV18; abundance: -; CDR3aa: CASSPLPTSGISDEQFF; CDR3nt: TGTGCCAGCTCACCACTCCCGACTAGCGGGATAAGCGATGAGCAGTTCTTC
j_gene: TRBJ2-3; d_gene: -; v_gene: TRBV21-1; abundance: -; CDR3aa: CASSGDAGQGYMDTQYF; CDR3nt: TGTGCCAGCAGTGGAGACGCGGGACAGGGATATATGGATACGCAGTATTTT
j_gene: TRBJ2-7; d_gene: TRBD2; v_gene: TRBV6-5; abundance: -; CDR3aa: CASSSPGGTYEQYF; CDR3nt: TGTGCCAGCAGTTCCCCGGGAGGAACCTACGAGCAGTACTTC
j_gene: TRBJ2-5; d_gene: -; v_gene: TRBV4-3; abundance: -; CDR3aa: CASSQKGQGRGETQYF; CDR3nt: TGCGCCAGCAGCCAGAAGGGTCAGGGGCGTGGAGAGACCCAGTACTTC
j_gene: TRBJ1-1; d_gene: -; v_gene: TRBV6-5; abundance: many; CDR3aa: CASSPQDRPNTEAFF; CDR3nt: TGTGCCAGCAGTCCTCAGGACAGACCGAACACTGAAGCTTTCTTT
j_gene: TRBJ1-1; d_gene: -; v_gene: TRBV4-3; abundance: -; CDR3aa: CASSQDEAVNTEAFF; CDR3nt: TGCGCCAGCAGCCAAGATGAGGCAGTGAACACTGAAGCTTTCTTT
j_gene: TRBJ1-5; d_gene: -; v_gene: TRBV19; abundance: -; CDR3aa: CASSVDSLSSQPQHF; CDR3nt: TGTGCCAGTAGTGTGGACAGTCTCTCAAGCCAGCCCCAGCATTTT
j_gene: TRBJ1-2; d_gene: -; v_gene: TRBV9; abundance: few; CDR3aa: CASAGDYGYTF; CDR3nt: TGTGCCAGCGCTGGAGACTATGGCTACACCTTC
j_gene: TRBJ2-5; d_gene: TRBD2; v_gene: TRBV4-1; abundance: -; CDR3aa: CASSPELADYQETQYF; CDR3nt: TGCGCCAGCAGCCCTGAGCTAGCGGACTACCAAGAGACCCAGTACTTC
j_gene: TRBJ2-2; d_gene: -; v_gene: TRBV7-2; abundance: -; CDR3aa: CASSLAAGQTTGELFF; CDR3nt: TGTGCCAGCAGCTTAGCGGCGGGTCAGACAACCGGGGAGCTGTTTTTT
j_gene: TRBJ1-5; d_gene: TRBD1; v_gene: TRBV15; abundance: few; CDR3aa: CATSRDPGGNQPQHF; CDR3nt: TGTGCCACCAGTAGAGATCCAGGGGGAAATCAGCCCCAGCATTTT
j_gene: TRBJ2-7; d_gene: -; v_gene: TRBV3-1/TRBV3-2; abundance: -; CDR3aa: CASSPYQGLGEQYF; CDR3nt: TGTGCCAGCAGCCCCTACCAGGGCTTGGGCGAGCAGTACTTC
j_gene: TRBJ2-1; d_gene: -; v_gene: TRBV29-1; abundance: -; CDR3aa: CSVAGTLYNEQFF; CDR3nt: TGCAGCGTTGCCGGGACTCTCTACAATGAGCAGTTCTTC
j_gene: TRBJ1-1; d_gene: -; v_gene: TRBV6-6; abundance: -; CDR3aa: CASTTGVEAFF; CDR3nt: TGTGCCAGCACCACAGGAGTTGAAGCTTTCTTT
j_gene: TRBJ2-7; d_gene: TRBD1; v_gene: TRBV5-1; abundance: -; CDR3aa: CASSSWTGLPYEQYF; CDR3nt: TGCGCCAGCAGCTCCTGGACAGGTTTGCCCTACGAGCAGTACTTC
j_gene: TRBJ1-5; d_gene: -; v_gene: TRBV28; abundance: -; CDR3aa: CASSSDYLDRRRQPQHF; CDR3nt: TGTGCCAGCAGTTCTGACTATTTGGACAGAAGGAGACAGCCCCAGCATTTT
j_gene: TRBJ2-3; d_gene: -; v_gene: TRBV6-2/TRBV6-3; abundance: -; CDR3aa: CASSYSRSTDTQYF; CDR3nt: TGTGCCAGCAGTTACTCACGGAGCACAGATACGCAGTATTTT
j_gene: TRBJ1-1; d_gene: TRBD1; v_gene: TRBV28; abundance: -; CDR3aa: CASSSQGARASGAFF; CDR3nt: TGTGCCAGCAGTTCTCAGGGGGCTCGGGCGTCGGGGGCTTTCTTT
j_gene: TRBJ1-3; d_gene: TRBD1; v_gene: TRBV9; abundance: -; CDR3aa: CASSTGIDRGRGNTIYF; CDR3nt: TGTGCCAGCAGCACGGGGATTGACAGGGGAAGAGGAAACACCATATATTTT
j_gene: TRBJ1-2; d_gene: TRBD1; v_gene: TRBV10-3; abundance: -; CDR3aa: CAISEFSGTGAYSYTF; CDR3nt: TGTGCCATCAGTGAGTTCTCCGGGACAGGAGCTTATAGCTACACCTTC
j_gene: TRBJ1-1; d_gene: TRBD1; v_gene: TRBV5-1; abundance: -; CDR3aa: CASSSQGGLMNTEAFF; CDR3nt: TGCGCCAGCAGCTCCCAAGGGGGCCTCATGAACACTGAAGCTTTCTTT
j_gene: TRBJ1-5; d_gene: TRBD1; v_gene: TRBV27; abundance: -; CDR3aa: CASSLDDRGGDSNQPQHF; CDR3nt: TGTGCCAGCAGTTTAGATGACAGGGGGGGGGATAGCAATCAGCCCCAGCATTTT
j_gene: TRBJ2-1; d_gene: TRBD2; v_gene: TRBV6-2/TRBV6-3; abundance: -; CDR3aa: CASSYGTSGSNEQFF; CDR3nt: TGTGCCAGCAGTTACGGGACTAGCGGGAGCAATGAGCAGTTCTTC
j_gene: TRBJ2-3; d_gene: TRBD2; v_gene: TRBV6-4; abundance: -; CDR3aa: CASSPGLATDTQYF; CDR3nt: TGTGCCAGCAGTCCCGGACTAGCGACAGATACGCAGTATTTT
j_gene: TRBJ2-1; d_gene: -; v_gene: TRBV5-1; abundance: -; CDR3aa: CASSFGGHEQFF; CDR3nt: TGCGCCAGCAGCTTCGGAGGCCATGAGCAGTTCTTC
j_gene: TRBJ2-7; d_gene: TRBD2; v_gene: TRBV28; abundance: -; CDR3aa: CASLLAGDNNEQYF; CDR3nt: TGTGCCAGCTTACTAGCGGGAGATAACAACGAGCAGTACTTC
j_gene: TRBJ1-1; d_gene: -; v_gene: TRBV6-5; abundance: -; CDR3aa: CASRPGGVKNTEAFF; CDR3nt: TGTGCCAGCAGGCCCGGGGGGGTAAAGAACACTGAAGCTTTCTTT
j_gene: TRBJ1-2; d_gene: TRBD1; v_gene: TRBV18; abundance: -; CDR3aa: CASSPLPDRGAYTF; CDR3nt: TGTGCCAGCTCACCACTTCCGGACAGGGGGGCCTACACCTTC
j_gene: TRBJ1-4; d_gene: -; v_gene: TRBV18; abundance: -; CDR3aa: CASTRQQNEKLFF; CDR3nt: TGTGCCAGCACCCGACAGCAGAATGAAAAACTGTTTTTT
j_gene: TRBJ2-5; d_gene: -; v_gene: TRBV7-8; abundance: -; CDR3aa: CASSLAQSGAIQETQYF; CDR3nt: TGTGCCAGCAGCTTAGCACAATCAGGGGCCATCCAAGAGACCCAGTACTTC
j_gene: TRBJ1-1; d_gene: -; v_gene: TRBV28; abundance: -; CDR3aa: CASKTGQPNTEAFF; CDR3nt: TGTGCCAGCAAAACGGGACAACCGAACACTGAAGCTTTCTTT
j_gene: TRBJ2-7; d_gene: -; v_gene: TRBV5-1; abundance: -; CDR3aa: CASSPDPHRAYEQYF; CDR3nt: TGCGCCAGCAGCCCGGACCCCCACAGGGCCTACGAGCAGTACTTC
j_gene: TRBJ1-5; d_gene: -; v_gene: TRBV7-8; abundance: once; CDR3aa: CASSAQGGQPQHF; CDR3nt: TGTGCCAGCAGCGCCCAAGGGGGTCAGCCCCAGCATTTT
j_gene: TRBJ2-3; d_gene: TRBD1; v_gene: TRBV15; abundance: -; CDR3aa: CATSSKMPGQGSDTQYF; CDR3nt: TGTGCCACCAGCAGCAAAATGCCGGGACAGGGTTCAGATACGCAGTATTTT
j_gene: TRBJ1-6; d_gene: -; v_gene: TRBV15; abundance: once; CDR3aa: CATSRDRGAGESPLHF; CDR3nt: TGTGCCACCAGCAGAGACCGCGGCGCGGGGGAATCACCCCTCCACTTT
j_gene: TRBJ2-5; d_gene: -; v_gene: TRBV7-9; abundance: -; CDR3aa: CASSLVYATLFGETQYF; CDR3nt: TGTGCCAGCAGCTTAGTATATGCGACTTTGTTCGGGGAGACCCAGTACTTC
j_gene: TRBJ2-1; d_gene: -; v_gene: TRBV10-2; abundance: -; CDR3aa: CASSESPTGSDEQFF; CDR3nt: TGCGCCAGCAGTGAGTCCCCGACTGGTTCCGATGAGCAGTTCTTC
j_gene: TRBJ2-7; d_gene: -; v_gene: TRBV5-6; abundance: few; CDR3aa: CASGRGGGGEQYF; CDR3nt: TGTGCCAGCGGAAGGGGGGGAGGTGGCGAGCAGTACTTC
j_gene: TRBJ2-5; d_gene: -; v_gene: TRBV30; abundance: once; CDR3aa: CAWRPLPGETQYF; CDR3nt: TGTGCCTGGAGGCCCTTACCAGGGGAGACCCAGTACTTC